A selection of T cell receptor beta chains follows, all from one sample in a study of T cell responses to AZD1222 COVID-19 vaccine. Clones were sequenced by immunoSEQ multiplex PCR, and TCRdb holds only the in-frame ones, with some missing. This sample has about 180,000 clones, with just over 90% found just once. The sample consisted of peripheral blood, taken on day 0 of AZD1222 vaccination. These receptors all stem from an adult in good health. CDR3s include the opening cysteine and the closing phenylalanine or tryptophan. Fields, in order: V gene, D gene, J gene, CDR3 DNA, CDR3 protein. A D gene is named only where the DNA matches it firmly.

TRBV10-3,TRBD1,TRBJ2-7,TGTGCCATCAGTGGTGCAGGGGGATCCTACGAGCAGTACTTC,CAISGAGGSYEQYF
TRBV18,TRBD1,TRBJ1-1,TGTGCCAGCTCATCCGGGACAGTTATCGAAGCTTTCTTT,CASSSGTVIEAFF
TRBV19,TRBD1,TRBJ1-5,TGTGCCAGTAAGGCAACGCGGACAGGGGGGTATAGCAATCAGCCCCAGCATTTT,CASKATRTGGYSNQPQHF
TRBV23-1,.,TRBJ2-5,TGCGCCAACCCCCCGTGGGGGCAAGAGACCCAGTACTTC,CANPPWGQETQYF
TRBV19,.,TRBJ2-7,TGTGCCAGTAGTATAGTGGAGACTCACACCAGCTACGAGCAGTACTTC,CASSIVETHTSYEQYF
TRBV6-4,TRBD1,TRBJ2-2,TGTGCCAGCAGTGACTCCCTCCCCTCGACAGGGCGGACCGGGGAGCTGTTTTTT,CASSDSLPSTGRTGELFF
TRBV7-9,TRBD1,TRBJ1-2,TGTGCCAGCAGCTCGGACTCGGGACAGCCCTATGGCTACACCTTC,CASSSDSGQPYGYTF
TRBV7-2,.,TRBJ1-2,TGTGCCAGCAGCTTAACTGACAGTTTTCGGGGCTATGGCTACACCTTC,CASSLTDSFRGYGYTF
TRBV29-1,.,TRBJ2-3,TGCAGCGTCCTGACAGGGAGGGGGGATACGCAGTATTTT,CSVLTGRGDTQYF
TRBV10-3,.,TRBJ1-6,TGTGCCATCAGTGAGTCAGAGGGTAGCTCCTATAATTCACCCCTCCACTTT,CAISESEGSSYNSPLHF
TRBV19,TRBD1,TRBJ1-6,TGTGCCAGTAGTTCCGGGACAGCTAATTCACCCCTCCACTTT,CASSSGTANSPLHF
TRBV2,TRBD2,TRBJ2-3,TGTGCCAGCAGACAAACTAGCGGGGGCACAGATACGCAGTATTTT,CASRQTSGGTDTQYF
TRBV19,.,TRBJ1-4,TGTGCCAGTAGTACGGTGTGGACTTTGGCTGAAAAACTGTTTTTT,CASSTVWTLAEKLFF
TRBV7-8,TRBD1,TRBJ2-7,TGTGCCAGCAGCCGGGACAGGGCCTACGAGCAGTACTTC,CASSRDRAYEQYF
TRBV6-6,.,TRBJ1-1,TGTGCCAGCAGTTACTCGAGGGAAACGGGGAACACTGAAGCTTTCTTT,CASSYSRETGNTEAFF